This is a list of T cell receptor beta chains from one sample in a study of human T cells and chemical hapten exposure. Each CDR3 protein is one row after TCRdb ran MiXCR on the RACE reads. Of roughly 50,000 distinct CDR3 sequences in the sample, 11% were seen once. This specimen consisted of whole blood, obtained in connection with sensitization to the hapten diphenylcyclopropenone (DPC). The source is a woman aged 40 to 55 with alopecia areata. Some clones in this sample may be carry-over from other donors' samples. CDR3s include the opening cysteine and the closing phenylalanine or tryptophan. The order of the fields is D gene, clone size, J gene, V gene, CDR3 DNA, CDR3 protein. D genes are given only for firm matches. Clone sizes are given selectively: once, few, many, or a class where the clone is expanded.

D: .; size: .; J: TRBJ1-5; V: TRBV18; DNA: TGTGCCAGCTCACCATACCGAACAAGGAGCCAGCCCCAGCATTTT; CDR3: CASSPYRTRSQPQHF
D: .; size: many; J: TRBJ2-1; V: TRBV7-6; DNA: TGTGCCAGCAGCTTACTAATAGCGGCCACCAATGAGCAGTTCTTC; CDR3: CASSLLIAATNEQFF
D: TRBD1; size: many; J: TRBJ2-1; V: TRBV5-1; DNA: TGCGCCAGCAGTCATACCGGGACAGGACCCTCGGATGAGCAGTTCTTC; CDR3: CASSHTGTGPSDEQFF
D: .; size: many; J: TRBJ2-2; V: TRBV10-2; DNA: TGCGCCAGCAGTCTGCATCCCCTCAACACCGGGGAGCTGTTTTTT; CDR3: CASSLHPLNTGELFF
D: .; size: few; J: TRBJ1-2; V: TRBV7-8; DNA: TGTGCCAGCTCCCCCACCTTTAACTATGGCTACACCTTC; CDR3: CASSPTFNYGYTF
D: .; size: few; J: TRBJ2-7; V: TRBV7-8; DNA: TGTGCCAGCAGCTCCCCTGTGAACGAGGGCGGTAGGTACGAGCAGTACTTC; CDR3: CASSSPVNEGGRYEQYF
D: .; size: .; J: TRBJ2-1; V: TRBV27; DNA: TGTGCCAGCAGTTTCAATGCATACAATGAGCAGTTCTTC; CDR3: CASSFNAYNEQFF
D: .; size: few; J: TRBJ2-1; V: TRBV28; DNA: TGTGCCAGCACGCTAGACGGATCCCACGCCAATGAGCAGTTCTTC; CDR3: CASTLDGSHANEQFF
D: .; size: .; J: TRBJ1-1; V: TRBV12-3/TRBV12-4; DNA: TGTGCCAGCAGTTTCCCCCCTACAGAAGCTTTCTTT; CDR3: CASSFPPTEAFF
D: TRBD2; size: many; J: TRBJ2-7; V: TRBV10-3; DNA: TGTGCCATCAATCCCAGCCGGGAGGACTACGAGCAGTACTTC; CDR3: CAINPSREDYEQYF
D: .; size: few; J: TRBJ1-3; V: TRBV28; DNA: TGTGCCACCTTGACCGGAGACACCATATATTTT; CDR3: CATLTGDTIYF
D: .; size: many; J: TRBJ2-6; V: TRBV19; DNA: TGTGCCAGTAGTACTTCCTCGTTCTCCGGGGCCAACGTCCTGACTTTC; CDR3: CASSTSSFSGANVLTF
D: TRBD1; size: few; J: TRBJ2-6; V: TRBV2; DNA: TGTGCCAGCAGAGGGACAGGCTACCTCTCTGGGGCCAACGTCCTGACTTTC; CDR3: CASRGTGYLSGANVLTF
D: TRBD2; size: .; J: TRBJ2-3; V: TRBV9; DNA: TGTGCCAGCAGCGTAGCGCGGTGGGGGGGAAGTCAGGCAGATACGCAGTATTTT; CDR3: CASSVARWGGSQADTQYF
D: .; size: .; J: TRBJ2-1; V: TRBV5-4; DNA: TGTGCCAGCGGCTTGATAGGGGCCTCCTACAATGAGCAGTTCTTC; CDR3: CASGLIGASYNEQFF
D: .; size: few; J: TRBJ2-1; V: TRBV7-2; DNA: TGTGCCAGCAGCTTAGAGGGGCTAGCTCTCTCCTACTACAATGAGCAGTTCTTC; CDR3: CASSLEGLALSYYNEQFF
D: .; size: once; J: TRBJ1-3; V: TRBV11-2; DNA: TGTGCCAGCAGCTTCCAAAGAGACACCATATATTTT; CDR3: CASSFQRDTIYF
D: .; size: few; J: TRBJ2-7; V: TRBV12-5; DNA: TGTGCTAGTGGTTTGCGTTCCCAGGGGTCGGACGAGCAGTACTTC; CDR3: CASGLRSQGSDEQYF
D: TRBD1; size: few; J: TRBJ1-5; V: TRBV5-6; DNA: TGTGCCAGCAGCCTAAGACAGGGGGCAACGTATCAGCCCCAGCATTTT; CDR3: CASSLRQGATYQPQHF
D: .; size: few; J: TRBJ2-3; V: TRBV7-9; DNA: TGTGCCAGCAGCCTCCCTGACGGATATACGCAGTATTTT; CDR3: CASSLPDGYTQYF
D: .; size: many; J: TRBJ1-3; V: TRBV4-3; DNA: TGCGCCAGCAGCCAAGGAACAATGTCTGGAAACACCATATATTTT; CDR3: CASSQGTMSGNTIYF
D: .; size: few; J: TRBJ2-7; V: TRBV13; DNA: TGTGCCAGCAGCGGCTCCAGCTACGAGCAGTACTTC; CDR3: CASSGSSYEQYF
D: TRBD2; size: few; J: TRBJ2-1; V: TRBV27; DNA: TGTGCCAGCAGTCGGCGGACTAGCGGGGGACCTTACAATGAGCAGTTCTTC; CDR3: CASSRRTSGGPYNEQFF
D: .; size: many; J: TRBJ1-1; V: TRBV21-1; DNA: TGTGCCAGCAGCGACCCTCTCTGGAGGAGAAACAACACTGAAGCTTTCTTT; CDR3: CASSDPLWRRNNTEAFF
D: .; size: few; J: TRBJ1-4; V: TRBV18; DNA: TGTGCCAGCTCAACCGGGAGGACACTAAATGAAAAACTGTTTTTT; CDR3: CASSTGRTLNEKLFF
D: .; size: few; J: TRBJ1-6; V: TRBV6-6; DNA: TGTGCCAGCAGTCGGGAGTATTCGGCCCTCCACTTT; CDR3: CASSREYSALHF
D: TRBD1; size: many; J: TRBJ1-4; V: TRBV7-2; DNA: TGTGCCAGCAGCACGCAGACAGGGCCTAATGAAAAACTGTTTTTT; CDR3: CASSTQTGPNEKLFF
D: TRBD1; size: .; J: TRBJ2-5; V: TRBV29-1; DNA: TGCAGCGTTGAAAGGGGGCCGGAGACCCAGTACTTC; CDR3: CSVERGPETQYF
D: .; size: many; J: TRBJ2-2; V: TRBV29-1; DNA: TGCAGCGCCGAGGATACCGGGGAGCTGTTTTTT; CDR3: CSAEDTGELFF
D: .; size: many; J: TRBJ2-7; V: TRBV3-1; DNA: TGTGCCAGCAGCCAAGGTCTTTTTGAGCAGTACTTC; CDR3: CASSQGLFEQYF
D: .; size: .; J: TRBJ1-1; V: TRBV12-3/TRBV12-4; DNA: TGTGCCAGCACTGGGGACTGGAACACTGAAGCTTTCTTT; CDR3: CASTGDWNTEAFF
D: .; size: many; J: TRBJ1-6; V: TRBV5-1; DNA: TGCGCCAGCAGCTTGGGTCTAGGGGCCGGAAAGACCCTCCACTTT; CDR3: CASSLGLGAGKTLHF
D: .; size: few; J: TRBJ2-7; V: TRBV10-3; DNA: TGTGCCATCAGTGAGTCAGCAGGGGCCAATTACGAGCAGTACTTC; CDR3: CAISESAGANYEQYF
D: .; size: .; J: TRBJ1-1; V: TRBV6-5; DNA: TGTGCCAGCAGTTCGGCAGGGTCGATGGGGACTGAAGCTTTCTTT; CDR3: CASSSAGSMGTEAFF
D: .; size: few; J: TRBJ1-3; V: TRBV5-1; DNA: TGCGCCAGCAGCTTGGACAGCCGGGACACCATATATTTT; CDR3: CASSLDSRDTIYF
D: .; size: many; J: TRBJ1-5; V: TRBV3-1; DNA: TGTGCCAGCAGCTCTACTAATCAGCCCCAGCATTTT; CDR3: CASSSTNQPQHF
D: .; size: few; J: TRBJ2-7; V: TRBV5-4; DNA: TGTGCCAGCAGCTTTCAAACGGGACGGAGGGGAACCTACGAGCAGTACTTC; CDR3: CASSFQTGRRGTYEQYF
D: .; size: .; J: TRBJ2-1; V: TRBV3-1; DNA: TGTGCCAGCAGCCAAGATACGGGGGGCTGGAATGAGCAGTTCTTC; CDR3: CASSQDTGGWNEQFF
D: .; size: many; J: TRBJ2-3; V: TRBV7-6; DNA: TGTGCCAGCAGCTTAGGCGGCCTAACAGATACGCAGTATTTT; CDR3: CASSLGGLTDTQYF
D: .; size: few; J: TRBJ1-4; V: TRBV7-8; DNA: TGTGCCAGCAGCGGCAGCCTGTATCCTAATGAAAAACTGTTTTTT; CDR3: CASSGSLYPNEKLFF
D: .; size: .; J: TRBJ2-1; V: TRBV19; DNA: TGTGCCAGTAGTACCCTCAATGAGCAGTTCTTC; CDR3: CASSTLNEQFF
D: .; size: many; J: TRBJ2-7; V: TRBV12-3/TRBV12-4; DNA: TGTGCCAGTAATTATGAAGAGGGCCCCTACGAGCAGTACTTC; CDR3: CASNYEEGPYEQYF
D: TRBD2; size: .; J: TRBJ2-1; V: TRBV10-2; DNA: TGCGCCAGCAGTGATGGGAGGGATGAGCAGTTCTTC; CDR3: CASSDGRDEQFF
D: .; size: .; J: TRBJ2-4; V: TRBV19; DNA: TGTGCCAGTAGTATAGTTCACCCGGGAGCCAAAAACATTCAGTACTTC; CDR3: CASSIVHPGAKNIQYF
D: TRBD1; size: few; J: TRBJ1-1; V: TRBV10-3; DNA: TGTGCCATCAGGACAGGGGGCATCACTGAAGCTTTCTTT; CDR3: CAIRTGGITEAFF
D: .; size: .; J: TRBJ2-3; V: TRBV7-7; DNA: TGTGCCAGCAGCCCCCTCCCAGGATTTCTATCTCTCGGTACGCAGTATTTT; CDR3: CASSPLPGFLSLGTQYF